A selection of T cell receptor beta chains follows, all from one sample in a study of shared clonotypes between healthy human individuals. Sequencing used immunoSEQ multiplex PCR; TCRdb keeps in-frame clones, though not all of them. The table includes about 680,000 clones, about 92% detected once. The material sequenced was naive CD8+ T cells sorted from blood. Receptors originate from a man aged 25 to 40 in good health. The CDR3 runs from the conserved cysteine through the conserved F or W. D genes are given only for firm matches.

V gene: TRBV7-6; J gene: TRBJ1-1; D gene: -; CDR3 DNA: TGTGCCAGCAGCCGTGCCTCAGGGGCGGCTGAAGCTTTCTTT; CDR3 protein: CASSRASGAAEAFF
V gene: TRBV12-5; J gene: TRBJ1-5; D gene: -; CDR3 DNA: TGTGCTAGTGGTTTGGACCCCCGGGGGCGAAGGGGCGACAATCAGCCCCAGCATTTT; CDR3 protein: CASGLDPRGRRGDNQPQHF
V gene: TRBV7-9; J gene: TRBJ1-3; D gene: -; CDR3 DNA: TGTGCCAGCAGCCCCCCGACGAGCTCTGGAAACACCATATATTTT; CDR3 protein: CASSPPTSSGNTIYF
V gene: TRBV27; J gene: TRBJ2-1; D gene: TRBD1; CDR3 DNA: TGTGCCAGCAGTAACAGGGGGCCCTACAATGAGCAGTTCTTC; CDR3 protein: CASSNRGPYNEQFF
V gene: TRBV7-9; J gene: TRBJ2-5; D gene: -; CDR3 DNA: TGTGCCAGCAGCTTTTCTGACTTGAGCAAAGAGACCCAGTACTTC; CDR3 protein: CASSFSDLSKETQYF
V gene: TRBV5-6; J gene: TRBJ2-2; D gene: TRBD1; CDR3 DNA: TGTGCCAGCAGCTTGGTGGGTGTAGGGGGCTGGAACACCGGGGAGCTGTTTTTT; CDR3 protein: CASSLVGVGGWNTGELFF
V gene: TRBV7-9; J gene: TRBJ2-2; D gene: -; CDR3 DNA: TGTGCCAGCAGCTTAGTCGAGTTGGCCGGGGAGCTGTTTTTT; CDR3 protein: CASSLVELAGELFF
V gene: TRBV6-1; J gene: TRBJ2-3; D gene: TRBD2; CDR3 DNA: TGTGCGGGAGGGATAACCTCACTAAACACAGATACGCAGTATTTT; CDR3 protein: CAGGITSLNTDTQYF
V gene: TRBV6-1; J gene: TRBJ1-3; D gene: -; CDR3 DNA: TGTGCCAGCAGTGAATTGGCCCACTCTGGAAACACCATATATTTT; CDR3 protein: CASSELAHSGNTIYF
V gene: TRBV5-4; J gene: TRBJ2-1; D gene: -; CDR3 DNA: TGTGCCAGCAGCTTGGATCCGGGCAATGAGCAGTTCTTC; CDR3 protein: CASSLDPGNEQFF
V gene: TRBV28; J gene: TRBJ1-2; D gene: -; CDR3 DNA: TGTGCCAGCAGTTTAGAGGCAGGCTTACATGGCTACACCTTC; CDR3 protein: CASSLEAGLHGYTF
V gene: TRBV5-4; J gene: TRBJ2-3; D gene: -; CDR3 DNA: TGTGCCAGCTTTCTCGAAGGGACTGCCCGGGACACAAAGAGGGGCACGCAGTATTTT; CDR3 protein: CASFLEGTARDTKRGTQYF
V gene: TRBV7-9; J gene: TRBJ2-1; D gene: TRBD2; CDR3 DNA: TGTGCCAGCAGCGATCCGGTGACTAGCGCGACCCTTAGGCTCTTC; CDR3 protein: CASSDPVTSATLRLF
V gene: TRBV9; J gene: TRBJ2-1; D gene: -; CDR3 DNA: TGTGCCAGCAGCGTATACAGTGGGCTCCTTGACAATGAGCAGTTCTTC; CDR3 protein: CASSVYSGLLDNEQFF
V gene: TRBV7-9; J gene: TRBJ2-1; D gene: -; CDR3 DNA: TGTGCCAGCAGCTATAGTAACCTAGGTGATGAGCAGTTCTTC; CDR3 protein: CASSYSNLGDEQFF
V gene: TRBV19; J gene: TRBJ1-1; D gene: -; CDR3 DNA: TGTGCCAGTAGTAGGTTCCCCGGATGGCAGGCCCAAGAAGCTTTCTTT; CDR3 protein: CASSRFPGWQAQEAFF